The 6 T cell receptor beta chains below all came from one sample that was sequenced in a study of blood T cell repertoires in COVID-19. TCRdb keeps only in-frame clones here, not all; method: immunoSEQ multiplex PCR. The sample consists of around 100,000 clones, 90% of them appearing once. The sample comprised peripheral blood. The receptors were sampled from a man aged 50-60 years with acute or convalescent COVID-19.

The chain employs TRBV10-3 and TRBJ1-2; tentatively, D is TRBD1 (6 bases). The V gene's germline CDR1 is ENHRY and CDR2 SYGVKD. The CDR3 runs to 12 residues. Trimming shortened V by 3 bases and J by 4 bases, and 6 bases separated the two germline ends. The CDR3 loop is CAISEGGYGYTF. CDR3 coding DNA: TGTGCCATCAGTGAAGGGGGCTATGGCTACACCTTC.

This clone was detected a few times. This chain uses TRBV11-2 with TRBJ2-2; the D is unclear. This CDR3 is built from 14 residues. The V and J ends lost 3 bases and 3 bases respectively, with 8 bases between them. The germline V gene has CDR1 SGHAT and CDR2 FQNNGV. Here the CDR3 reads CASSLREDTGELFF. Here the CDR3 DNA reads TGTGCCAGCAGCTTGAGAGAAGACACCGGGGAGCTGTTTTTT.

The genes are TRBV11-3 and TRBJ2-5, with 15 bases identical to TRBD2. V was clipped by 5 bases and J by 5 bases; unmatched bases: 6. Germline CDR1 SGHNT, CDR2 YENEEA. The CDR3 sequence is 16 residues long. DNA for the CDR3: TGTGCCAGCAGCCTGGGACTAGCGGGAGGTGGGGAGACCCAGTACTTC. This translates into CASSLGLAGGGETQYF.

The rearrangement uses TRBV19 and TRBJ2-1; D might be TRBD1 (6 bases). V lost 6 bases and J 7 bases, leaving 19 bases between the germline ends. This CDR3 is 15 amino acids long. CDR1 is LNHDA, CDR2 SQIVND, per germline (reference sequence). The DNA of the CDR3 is TGTGCCAGTAGATTCACAGGGATGGTTGGGAATGAGCAGTTCTTC. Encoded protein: CASRFTGMVGNEQFF.

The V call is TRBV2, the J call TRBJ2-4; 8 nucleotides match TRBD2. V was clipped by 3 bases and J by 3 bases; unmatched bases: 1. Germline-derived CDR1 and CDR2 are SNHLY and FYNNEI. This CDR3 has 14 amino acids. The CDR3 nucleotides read TGTGCCAGCAGTGATGCGGGGGGCAAAAACATTCAGTACTTC. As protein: CASSDAGGKNIQYF.

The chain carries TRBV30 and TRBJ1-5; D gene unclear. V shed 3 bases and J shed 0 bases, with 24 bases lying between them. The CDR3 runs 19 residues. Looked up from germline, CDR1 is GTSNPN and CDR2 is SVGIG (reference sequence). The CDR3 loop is CAWSSSGHAPRDSNQPQHF. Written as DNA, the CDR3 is TGTGCCTGGAGCAGTTCGGGCCATGCTCCGCGGGATAGCAATCAGCCCCAGCATTTT.